This TCR beta chain is drawn from a study of blood T cell repertoires in COVID-19. Study information: Samples representing acute and convalescent COVID-19 were sourced from the United States, Italy and Spain. The cDNA or gDNA used as material had been derived from T cells, B-cell-depleted T cells, or PBMCs.

Generated by immunoSEQ multiplex PCR, the TCRdb table keeps only in-frame clones and is missing some. The table records some 83,000 clones, about three quarters of them present only once. The CDR3 spans 14 residues. The germline CDR1 and CDR2 sequences are MNHEY and SVGEGT. Trimming cost V 5 bases and J 3 bases, with 11 bases left between them. There are a few counts of this clone. The sequence was collected from an elderly woman with acute or convalescent COVID-19. This chain connects TRBV6-2 or TRBV6-3 to TRBJ2-1; the D is unclear. Sequenced sample: peripheral blood. DNA of the CDR3: TGTGCCAGCAGTAAACTACGACGCTACAATGAGCAGTTCTTC. Protein: CASSKLRRYNEQFF.